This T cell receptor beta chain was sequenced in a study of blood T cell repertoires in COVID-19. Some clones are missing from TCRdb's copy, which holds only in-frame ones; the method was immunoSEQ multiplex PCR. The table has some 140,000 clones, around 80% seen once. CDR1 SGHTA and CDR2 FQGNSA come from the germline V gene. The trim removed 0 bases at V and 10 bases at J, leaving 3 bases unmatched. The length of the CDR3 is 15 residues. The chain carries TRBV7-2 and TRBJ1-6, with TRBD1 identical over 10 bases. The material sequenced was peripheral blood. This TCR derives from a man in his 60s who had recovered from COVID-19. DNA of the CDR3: TGTGCCAGCAGCTTAGCCGGGACAGGGGTATCACCCCTCCACTTT. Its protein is CASSLAGTGVSPLHF.